This is a list of T cell receptor beta chains from one sample in a study of T cell repertoires in cytomegalovirus infection. No antigens are known for them. TCRdb reprocessed the reads via MiXCR and lists one record per CDR3 protein. The sample contains over 45,000 distinct CDR3 sequences, around 18% of which appear only once. Material: CD8+ T cells from cultured PBMCs, obtained from culture after CMV antigen stimulation. These receptors came from a human donor in good health (CMV status not recorded). Some clones in this sample may be carry-over from other donors' samples. Each CDR3 is given with its conserved first and last residue. D genes are given only for firm matches. Only some rows state a clone size, as once, few, many or a class for expanded clones.

V gene,D gene,J gene,clone size,CDR3 DNA,CDR3 protein
TRBV6-2/TRBV6-3,TRBD2,TRBJ2-2,NA,TGTGCCAGCATAACTAGCGGTCTCACCGGGGAGCTGTTTTTT,CASITSGLTGELFF
TRBV11-2,TRBD2,TRBJ2-7,many,TGTGCCAGCAGCTTATATCTAGCGGGAAACGAGCAGTACTTC,CASSLYLAGNEQYF
TRBV6-5,NA,TRBJ1-1,many,TGTGCCAGCAGTAGGGGAGGCACTGAAGCTTTCTTT,CASSRGGTEAFF
TRBV12-3/TRBV12-4,NA,TRBJ2-7,NA,TGTGCCAGCAGTTCCGGGACTGCAAACGAGCAGTACTTC,CASSSGTANEQYF
TRBV27,NA,TRBJ1-5,few,TGTGCCAGCAGTTCGGACAGTTTAAGGCCCCAGCATTTT,CASSSDSLRPQHF
TRBV6-6,NA,TRBJ2-3,few,TGTGCCAGCAGTTACGAGGAGAATACGCAGTATTTT,CASSYEENTQYF
TRBV12-3/TRBV12-4,NA,TRBJ2-3,many,TGTGCCAGCAGTCAGGCCCAAAGGGAGTATTTT,CASSQAQREYF
TRBV6-5,TRBD1,TRBJ1-2,many,TGTGCCAGCAGCTCTCGGGACAGGGGAGGATATGGCTACACCTTC,CASSSRDRGGYGYTF
TRBV28,NA,TRBJ1-1,NA,TGTGCCAGCAACCCCGACAGGCCCAACACTGAAGCTTTCTTT,CASNPDRPNTEAFF
TRBV7-6,NA,TRBJ1-1,few,TGTGCCAGCAGCTACCGCCGGGATGAAGCTTTCTTT,CASSYRRDEAFF
TRBV5-4,NA,TRBJ2-7,NA,TGTGCCAGCAGCCCAGACAGGACCTACGAGCAGTACTTC,CASSPDRTYEQYF
TRBV11-3,NA,TRBJ2-5,NA,TGTGCCAGCAGCTTAGTGACCGGGGCTCAAGAGACCCAGTACTTC,CASSLVTGAQETQYF
TRBV4-1,TRBD2,TRBJ2-3,many,TGCGCCAGCAGTCCCAGCGGGAGGGCCACAGATACGCAGTATTTT,CASSPSGRATDTQYF
TRBV12-3/TRBV12-4,TRBD2,TRBJ2-1,many,TGTGCCAGCAAGGATAGCGGGGCCTACAATGAGCAGTTCTTC,CASKDSGAYNEQFF
TRBV27,TRBD1,TRBJ1-1,few,TGTGCCAGCAGTTTACACAGGGGAGGTGAAGCTTTCTTT,CASSLHRGGEAFF
TRBV7-9,NA,TRBJ2-1,many,TGTGCCTCCGGGGGCAGCTCCTACAATGAGCAGTTCTTC,CASGGSSYNEQFF
TRBV19,NA,TRBJ2-7,NA,TGTGCCAGTAGTAAAAAGTTAACGGGGGTCGGGTCCTACGAGCAGTACTTC,CASSKKLTGVGSYEQYF
TRBV4-3,NA,TRBJ1-5,few,TGCGCCAGCAGCCAAGATGGTGACGAATATCAGCCCCAGCATTTT,CASSQDGDEYQPQHF
TRBV5-1,NA,TRBJ2-7,NA,TGCGCCAGCAGCCCTAGGGGGTACGAGCAGTACTTC,CASSPRGYEQYF
TRBV4-3,TRBD2,TRBJ2-1,many,TGCGCCAGCAGCCAAGAGGGACTAGCGGTCTACAATGAGCAGTTCTTC,CASSQEGLAVYNEQFF
TRBV12-3/TRBV12-4,TRBD1,TRBJ2-1,many,TGTGCCAGCACCCGAGGACAGGCCAATGAGCAGTTCTTC,CASTRGQANEQFF
TRBV28,TRBD1,TRBJ1-1,NA,TGTGCCAGCAGTGACACCCAAACCGGGACAGCCAACACTGAAGCTTTCTTT,CASSDTQTGTANTEAFF
TRBV5-1,NA,TRBJ2-7,few,TGCGCCAGCAGCTTCCAGGGCCCTAACGAGCAGTACTTC,CASSFQGPNEQYF
TRBV29-1,NA,TRBJ2-5,few,TGCAGCGTTGAAGTCGACGGGTTGGGGTTTGGGACCATCTTAGAGACCCAGTACTTC,CSVEVDGLGFGTILETQYF
TRBV27,NA,TRBJ2-7,NA,TGTGCCAGCAGGCCTTTACAGGGTCAGGTCTACGAGCAGTACTTC,CASRPLQGQVYEQYF
TRBV7-9,NA,TRBJ2-5,NA,TGTGCCAGCAGCTCCTCATCGAGAGTAGGGCAAGAGACCCAGTACTTC,CASSSSSRVGQETQYF
TRBV6-5,NA,TRBJ1-4,few,TGTGCCAACAGTCCCGGCGAAAGGAGAAAACTGTTTTTT,CANSPGERRKLFF
TRBV27,NA,TRBJ1-1,few,TGTGCCAGCAAAGTTCGAGGGGACCCTGAAGCTTTCTTT,CASKVRGDPEAFF
TRBV27,NA,TRBJ1-1,NA,TGTGCCAGCAGGGTGGGGGCCTTGGACACTGAAGCTTTCTTT,CASRVGALDTEAFF
TRBV20-1,NA,TRBJ1-4,NA,TGCAGTGCTAGAGAACTTAATGAAAAACTGTTTTTT,CSARELNEKLFF
TRBV15,NA,TRBJ1-1,many,TGTGCCACCAGCAGAGACAGGGGATTGAACACTGAAGCTTTCTTT,CATSRDRGLNTEAFF
TRBV18,TRBD2,TRBJ2-1,NA,TGTGCCAGCTCACCAAGGGACAGCGGGACTAGCGGATTCTCCTACAATGAGCAGTTCTTC,CASSPRDSGTSGFSYNEQFF
TRBV14,NA,TRBJ2-7,few,TGTGCCAGCAGCCAAATTGGAAGGGTTGACGAGCAGTACTTC,CASSQIGRVDEQYF
TRBV7-9,TRBD1,TRBJ1-2,many,TGTGCCTCTAGAGGGGGCGAGGATGGCTACACCTTC,CASRGGEDGYTF
TRBV6-5,NA,TRBJ2-2,NA,TGTGCCAGCAGTTACTCGACAGGGGAGCTGTTTTTT,CASSYSTGELFF
TRBV11-1,NA,TRBJ2-1,medium-sized,TGTGCCAGCAGCTTTTGGACAGCCAATGAGCAGTTCTTC,CASSFWTANEQFF
TRBV27,NA,TRBJ1-1,many,TGTGCCAGCTCTAAAGGACAGAAAGCTTTCTTT,CASSKGQKAFF
TRBV7-6,NA,TRBJ2-2,many,TGTGCCAGCAGCTTAGCACGAGTTCCTTCCACCGGGGAGCTGTTTTTT,CASSLARVPSTGELFF
TRBV27,TRBD1,TRBJ1-6,NA,TGTGCCAGCAGTTTATCGGGCGGGACAGGCGACCTCCACTTT,CASSLSGGTGDLHF
TRBV28,NA,TRBJ1-1,NA,TGTGCCAGCAGTCTAAGGGCTACAGGGAACACTGAAGCTTTCTTT,CASSLRATGNTEAFF
TRBV7-6,NA,TRBJ2-2,many,TGTGCCAGCAGCTTAGAGCTTGACAGTTTTACCGGGGAGCTGTTTTTT,CASSLELDSFTGELFF
TRBV7-6,TRBD2,TRBJ2-7,many,TGTGCCAGCAGCTCAGGAGCGGGACCCTACGAGCAGTACTTC,CASSSGAGPYEQYF
TRBV14,NA,TRBJ2-3,NA,TGTGCCAGCAGCTCTCTAGAGACAGATACGCAGTATTTT,CASSSLETDTQYF